This is a list of T cell receptor beta chains from one sample in a study of T cells after yellow fever vaccination. TCRdb called the 5' RACE reads again in MiXCR, with one record for every CDR3 protein. The sample has over 300,000 distinct CDR3 sequences; around 7.3% are singletons. The material sequenced was PBMCs, taken more than 35 days after the first yellow fever vaccination. Receptors were obtained from a man aged 18 to 30 who received the YFV17D yellow fever vaccine. CDR3s include the opening cysteine and the closing phenylalanine or tryptophan. Fields, in order: D gene, V gene, J gene, clone size, CDR3 protein, CDR3 DNA. The D gene is left open where the match is weak. For some rows the clone size is stated as once, few or many, or as a class when expanded; others skip it.

d_call: .; v_call: TRBV6-5; j_call: TRBJ2-7; clone_size: many; cdr3_aa: CASSLNAYEQYF; cdr3_nt: TGTGCCAGCAGTTTGAATGCCTACGAGCAGTACTTC
d_call: TRBD2; v_call: TRBV11-1; j_call: TRBJ2-1; clone_size: .; cdr3_aa: CASSRPLGLARSYNEQFF; cdr3_nt: TGTGCCAGCAGCCGCCCGCTCGGACTAGCCCGGTCCTACAATGAGCAGTTCTTC
d_call: .; v_call: TRBV7-9; j_call: TRBJ2-1; clone_size: many; cdr3_aa: CASSLGTLYNEQFF; cdr3_nt: TGTGCCAGCAGCTTAGGGACGCTTTACAATGAGCAGTTCTTC
d_call: .; v_call: TRBV18; j_call: TRBJ2-6; clone_size: few; cdr3_aa: CASSPPRSGANVLTF; cdr3_nt: TGTGCCAGCTCACCACCGAGATCAGGGGCCAACGTCCTGACTTTC
d_call: .; v_call: TRBV4-1; j_call: TRBJ1-6; clone_size: few; cdr3_aa: CASSPLPPGTYNSPLHF; cdr3_nt: TGCGCCAGCAGCCCCCTACCACCGGGAACCTATAATTCACCCCTCCACTTT
d_call: .; v_call: TRBV6-5; j_call: TRBJ2-6; clone_size: .; cdr3_aa: CASSSRGDSGANVLTF; cdr3_nt: TGTGCCAGCAGTTCAAGAGGGGATTCTGGGGCCAACGTCCTGACTTTC
d_call: .; v_call: TRBV30; j_call: TRBJ1-1; clone_size: few; cdr3_aa: CAWTWGSTEAFF; cdr3_nt: TGTGCCTGGACGTGGGGAAGCACTGAAGCTTTCTTT
d_call: .; v_call: TRBV7-8; j_call: TRBJ2-6; clone_size: .; cdr3_aa: CASSPRARSGANVLTF; cdr3_nt: TGTGCCAGCAGTCCCCGGGCAAGGTCTGGGGCCAACGTCCTGACTTTC
d_call: .; v_call: TRBV9; j_call: TRBJ2-1; clone_size: few; cdr3_aa: CASSVMDYNEQFF; cdr3_nt: TGTGCCAGCAGCGTTATGGATTACAATGAGCAGTTCTTC
d_call: .; v_call: TRBV23-1; j_call: TRBJ2-7; clone_size: .; cdr3_aa: CASSQVWDTRGGQYF; cdr3_nt: TGCGCCAGCAGTCAAGTTTGGGACACTCGAGGGGGGCAGTACTTC
d_call: .; v_call: TRBV20-1; j_call: TRBJ2-1; clone_size: .; cdr3_aa: CSAGDTLSSYNEQFF; cdr3_nt: TGCAGTGCTGGGGACACTCTGAGCTCCTACAATGAGCAGTTCTTC
d_call: .; v_call: TRBV20-1; j_call: TRBJ2-7; clone_size: few; cdr3_aa: CSARDLSAGAPGEQYF; cdr3_nt: TGCAGTGCTAGAGATCTAAGCGCGGGGGCTCCGGGGGAGCAGTACTTC